What follows describes a single T cell receptor (beta chain). Graves' hyperthyroidism showing no ophthalmopathy progression within 18 months was considered stable. Newly diagnosed hyperthyroidism, duration under 2 months, in patients aged 18 to 65. Reasons for excluding patients were uncontrolled infection, other autoimmune disease, pregnancy or lactation. The CDR3 sequence is 16 residues long. Trimming removed 5 bases from V and 7 bases from J; junction bases left unmatched: 10. Germline V gives CDR1 LGHDT, CDR2 YNNKEL (reference sequence). The data are from a study of T cells in Graves' hyperthyroidism and ophthalmopathy. Using RNA transcripts as the source, TCR beta CDR3 regions were amplified. A first-round RT-PCR of the TCR CDR3 used the HTBI primer set. TCRdb passed the multiplex PCR reads through MiXCR, listing each CDR3 protein once. This sample carries hundreds of thousands of distinct CDR3 sequences, approximately 16% of them seen once, and the ten largest clones take around 19%.

This chain joins TRBV3-1 and TRBJ2-2, with 10 bases matching TRBD1. The specimen was blood. The TCR was taken from a young woman with Graves' hyperthyroidism. The CDR3 DNA follows: TGTGCCAGCAGCTTAGATGGGACAGGGGTTGGCGGGGAGCTGTTTTTT. It is translated as CASSLDGTGVGGELFF.